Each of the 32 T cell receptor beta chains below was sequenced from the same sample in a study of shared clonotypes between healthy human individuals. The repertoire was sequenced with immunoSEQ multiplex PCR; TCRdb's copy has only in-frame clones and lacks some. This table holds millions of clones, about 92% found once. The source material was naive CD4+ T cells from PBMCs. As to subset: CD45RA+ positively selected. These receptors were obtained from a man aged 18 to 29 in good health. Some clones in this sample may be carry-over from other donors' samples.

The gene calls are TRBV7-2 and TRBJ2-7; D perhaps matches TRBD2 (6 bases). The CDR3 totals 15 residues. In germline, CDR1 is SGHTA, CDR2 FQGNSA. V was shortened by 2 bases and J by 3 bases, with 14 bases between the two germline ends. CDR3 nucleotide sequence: TGTGCCAGCAGCTTATCTAGACTAGAAGACTACGAGCAGTACTTC. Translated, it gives CASSLSRLEDYEQYF.

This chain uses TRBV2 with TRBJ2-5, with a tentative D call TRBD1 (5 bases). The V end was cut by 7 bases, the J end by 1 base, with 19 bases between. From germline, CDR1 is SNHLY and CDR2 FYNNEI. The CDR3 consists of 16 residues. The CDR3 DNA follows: TGTGCCAGCACCCCTAGGAGATTGACAGCCCAAGAGACCCAGTACTTC. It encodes CASTPRRLTAQETQYF.

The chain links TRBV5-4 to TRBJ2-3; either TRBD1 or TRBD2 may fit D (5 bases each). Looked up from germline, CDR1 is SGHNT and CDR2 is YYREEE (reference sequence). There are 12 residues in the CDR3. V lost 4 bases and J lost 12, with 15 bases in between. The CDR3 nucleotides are TGTGCCAGCAGCATTGGAGAGGGGCCCCAGTATTTT. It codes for CASSIGEGPQYF. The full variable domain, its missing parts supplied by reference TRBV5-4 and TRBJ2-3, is ETGVTQSPTHLIKTRGQQVTLRCSSQSGHNTVSWYQQALGQGPQFIFQYYREEENGRGNFPPRFSGLQFPNYSSELNVNALELDDSALYLCASSIGEGPQYFGPGTRLTVL.

The CDR3 loop reads CASSEAGTAFEAFF. CDR3 sequence (DNA): TGTGCCAGCAGTGAAGCCGGGACGGCCTTTGAAGCTTTCTTT. This chain connects TRBV25-1 to TRBJ1-1, with D maybe TRBD1 (5 bases). CDR3 size: 14 residues. V was trimmed by 2 bases and J by 7 bases, leaving 14 bases between them. Germline values: CDR1 MGHDK, CDR2 SYGVNS. Together with reference TRBV25-1 and TRBJ1-1, the CDR3 gives the full variable domain: EADIYQTPRYLVIGTGKKITLECSQTMGHDKMYWYQQDPGMELHLIHYSYGVNSTEKGDLSSESTVSRIRTEHFPLTLESARPSHTSQYLCASSEAGTAFEAFFGQGTRLTVV.

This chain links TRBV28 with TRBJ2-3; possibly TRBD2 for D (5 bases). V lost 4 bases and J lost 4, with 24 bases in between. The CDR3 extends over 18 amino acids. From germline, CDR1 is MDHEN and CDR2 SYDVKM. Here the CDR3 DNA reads TGTGCCAGCAGTTCACCCCCTGGAGGTGGCCCGGGTTCAGATACGCAGTATTTT. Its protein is CASSSPPGGGPGSDTQYF.

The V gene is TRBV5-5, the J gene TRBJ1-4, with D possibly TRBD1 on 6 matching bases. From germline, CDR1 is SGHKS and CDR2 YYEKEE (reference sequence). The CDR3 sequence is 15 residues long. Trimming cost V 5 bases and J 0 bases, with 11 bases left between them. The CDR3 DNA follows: TGTGCCAGCAGTCCGGACAGACCAACTAATGAAAAACTGTTTTTT. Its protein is CASSPDRPTNEKLFF.

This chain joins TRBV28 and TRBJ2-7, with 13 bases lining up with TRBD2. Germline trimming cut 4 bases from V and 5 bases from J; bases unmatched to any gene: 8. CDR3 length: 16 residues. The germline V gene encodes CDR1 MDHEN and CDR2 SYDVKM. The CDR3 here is CASSSGLAGVGDEQYF. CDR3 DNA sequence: TGTGCCAGCAGTTCCGGACTAGCGGGAGTAGGGGACGAGCAGTACTTC.

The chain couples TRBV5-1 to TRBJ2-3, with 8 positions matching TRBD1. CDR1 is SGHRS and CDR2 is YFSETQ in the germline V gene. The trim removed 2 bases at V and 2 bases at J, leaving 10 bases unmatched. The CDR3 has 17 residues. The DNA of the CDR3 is TGCGCCAGCAGCTTAATGACAGGGGTCTACTCCACAGATACGCAGTATTTT. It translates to CASSLMTGVYSTDTQYF.

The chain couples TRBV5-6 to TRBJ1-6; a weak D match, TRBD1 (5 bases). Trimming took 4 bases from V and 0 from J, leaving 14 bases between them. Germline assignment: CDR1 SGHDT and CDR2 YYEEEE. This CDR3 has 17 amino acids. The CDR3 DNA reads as TGTGCCAGCAGCACCAGACAGACGAGCTCCTATAATTCACCCCTCCACTTT. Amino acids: CASSTRQTSSYNSPLHF.

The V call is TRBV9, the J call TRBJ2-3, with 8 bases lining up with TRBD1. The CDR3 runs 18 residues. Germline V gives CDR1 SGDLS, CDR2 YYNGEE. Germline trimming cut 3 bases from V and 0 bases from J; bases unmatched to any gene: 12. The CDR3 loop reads CASSGRSSGGKSTDTQYF. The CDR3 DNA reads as TGTGCCAGCAGCGGCCGATCCTCAGGGGGCAAAAGCACAGATACGCAGTATTTT.

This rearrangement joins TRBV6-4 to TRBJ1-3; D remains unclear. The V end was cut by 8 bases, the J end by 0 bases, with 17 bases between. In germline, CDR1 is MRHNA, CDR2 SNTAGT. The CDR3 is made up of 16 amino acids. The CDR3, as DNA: TGTGCCAGCGCATACAATCGGCCTAACTCTGGAAACACCATATATTTT. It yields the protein CASAYNRPNSGNTIYF.

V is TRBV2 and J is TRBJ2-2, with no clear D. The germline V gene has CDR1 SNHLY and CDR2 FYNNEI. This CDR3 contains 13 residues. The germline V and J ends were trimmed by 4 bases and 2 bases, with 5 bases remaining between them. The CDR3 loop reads CASSVSNTGELFF. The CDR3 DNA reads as TGTGCCAGCAGTGTATCAAACACCGGGGAGCTGTTTTTT.

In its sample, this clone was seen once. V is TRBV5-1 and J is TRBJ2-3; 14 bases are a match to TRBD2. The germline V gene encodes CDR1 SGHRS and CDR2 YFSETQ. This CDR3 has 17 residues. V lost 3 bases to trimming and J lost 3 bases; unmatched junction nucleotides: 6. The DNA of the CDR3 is TGCGCCAGCAGCTCGGGGACTAGCGGGAGTTGGACAGATACGCAGTATTTT. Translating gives CASSSGTSGSWTDTQYF.

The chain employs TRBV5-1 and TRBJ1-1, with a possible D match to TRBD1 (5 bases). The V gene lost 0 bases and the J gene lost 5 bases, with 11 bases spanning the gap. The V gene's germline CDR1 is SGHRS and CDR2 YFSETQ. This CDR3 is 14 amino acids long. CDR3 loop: CASSLALSGTEAFF. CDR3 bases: TGCGCCAGCAGCTTGGCCTTGTCAGGGACTGAAGCTTTCTTT.

CDR3: CASSVVGEKGDEQFF. DNA for the CDR3: TGTGCCAGCAGCGTAGTAGGAGAGAAGGGCGATGAGCAGTTCTTC. This chain joins TRBV9 and TRBJ2-1; D unresolved. The CDR3 contains 15 residues. CDR1 and CDR2 (germline): SGDLS, YYNGEE. V lost 0 bases, J lost 8 bases, and 15 bases lay in between.

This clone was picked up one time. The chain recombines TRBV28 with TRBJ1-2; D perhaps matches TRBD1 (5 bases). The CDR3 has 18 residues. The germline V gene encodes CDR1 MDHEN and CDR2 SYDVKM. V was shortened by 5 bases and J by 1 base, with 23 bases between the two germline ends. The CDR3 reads CASSPYSVPGKSNYGYTF. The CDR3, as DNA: TGTGCCAGCAGTCCCTATTCGGTTCCAGGGAAAAGTAACTATGGCTACACCTTC.

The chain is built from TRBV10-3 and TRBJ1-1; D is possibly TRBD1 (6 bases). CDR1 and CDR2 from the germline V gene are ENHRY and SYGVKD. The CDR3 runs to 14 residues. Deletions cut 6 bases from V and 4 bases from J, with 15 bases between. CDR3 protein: CAIRDVQGATEAFF. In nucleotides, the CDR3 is TGTGCCATCAGAGACGTACAGGGAGCCACTGAAGCTTTCTTT.

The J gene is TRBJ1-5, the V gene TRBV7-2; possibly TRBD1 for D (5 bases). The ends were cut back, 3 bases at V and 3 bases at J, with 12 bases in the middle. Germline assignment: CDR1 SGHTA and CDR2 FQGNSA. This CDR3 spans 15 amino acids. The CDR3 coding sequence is TGTGCCAGCAGCTTCTTTGGGACGACCAATCAGCCCCAGCATTTT. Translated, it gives CASSFFGTTNQPQHF.

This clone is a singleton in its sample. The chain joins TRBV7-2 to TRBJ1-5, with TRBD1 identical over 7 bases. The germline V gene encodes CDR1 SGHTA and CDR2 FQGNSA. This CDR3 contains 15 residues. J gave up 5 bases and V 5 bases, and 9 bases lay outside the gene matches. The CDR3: CASSIGTVWDQPQHF. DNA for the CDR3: TGTGCCAGCAGCATAGGGACAGTATGGGATCAGCCCCAGCATTTT.

The CDR3 DNA sequence: TGTGCCAGCAGTTTGATTGGGCGGACGAACACCGGGGAGCTGTTTTTT. Protein product: CASSLIGRTNTGELFF. The chain employs TRBV27 and TRBJ2-2; D is unresolved. V lost 3 bases to trimming and J lost 0 bases, with 11 bases between them. The germline CDR1 and CDR2 sequences are MNHEY and SMNVEV (reference sequence). The CDR3 totals 16 residues.

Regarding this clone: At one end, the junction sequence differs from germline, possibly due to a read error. CDR3 nucleotides: TGTGCCGGCAGCCGGACTAGCGGGGCCTCCTACGAGCAGTACTTC. Translation gives CAGSRTSGASYEQYF. This chain joins TRBV7-9 and TRBJ2-7, with 12 nucleotides matching TRBD2. This CDR3 has 15 residues. Germline V CDR1 and CDR2: SEHNR, FQNEAQ (reference sequence).

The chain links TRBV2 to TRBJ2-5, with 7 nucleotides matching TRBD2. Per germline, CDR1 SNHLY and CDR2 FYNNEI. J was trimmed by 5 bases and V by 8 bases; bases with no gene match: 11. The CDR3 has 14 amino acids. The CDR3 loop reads CASGQMGLQETQYF. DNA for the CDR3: TGTGCCAGCGGCCAAATGGGACTACAGGAGACCCAGTACTTC.

The CDR3 nucleotides read TGTGCCAGCAGCGGACTACCCGGGGGGAACGGGGAGCTGTTTTTT. Translation gives CASSGLPGGNGELFF. V usage is TRBV5-4 and J usage is TRBJ2-2; TRBD2 agrees at 7 bases. Germline V gene lookup returns CDR1 SGHNT and CDR2 YYREEE (reference sequence). J was trimmed by 7 bases and V by 4 bases; bases with no gene match: 10. The CDR3 has 15 residues. Variable domain in full (rest from reference TRBV5-4 and TRBJ2-2): ETGVTQSPTHLIKTRGQQVTLRCSSQSGHNTVSWYQQALGQGPQFIFQYYREEENGRGNFPPRFSGLQFPNYSSELNVNALELDDSALYLCASSGLPGGNGELFFGEGSRLTVL.

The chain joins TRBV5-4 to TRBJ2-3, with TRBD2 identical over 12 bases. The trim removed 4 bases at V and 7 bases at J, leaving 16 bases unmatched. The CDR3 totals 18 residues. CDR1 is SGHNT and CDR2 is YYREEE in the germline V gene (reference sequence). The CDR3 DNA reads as TGTGCCAGCAGCCTACGACTAGCGGGAGCCTCGAGGGTGAATACGCAGTATTTT. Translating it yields CASSLRLAGASRVNTQYF.

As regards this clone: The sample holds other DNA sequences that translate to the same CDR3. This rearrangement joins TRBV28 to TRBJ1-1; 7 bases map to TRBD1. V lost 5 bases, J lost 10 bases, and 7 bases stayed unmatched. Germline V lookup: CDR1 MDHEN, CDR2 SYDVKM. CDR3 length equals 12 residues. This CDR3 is CASSTRQGSAFF. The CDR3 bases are TGTGCCAGCAGTACCAGACAGGGCTCAGCTTTCTTT.

CDR3 DNA sequence: TGTGCCAGCATTCCTCCAATCCAAACAGAGAACACTGAAGCTTTCTTT. Its protein product is CASIPPIQTENTEAFF. This chain joins TRBV5-6 and TRBJ1-1; no definite D call. Germline V gene lookup returns CDR1 SGHDT and CDR2 YYEEEE. This CDR3 is 16 amino acids long. V was clipped by 6 bases and J by 1 base, with 19 bases between them.

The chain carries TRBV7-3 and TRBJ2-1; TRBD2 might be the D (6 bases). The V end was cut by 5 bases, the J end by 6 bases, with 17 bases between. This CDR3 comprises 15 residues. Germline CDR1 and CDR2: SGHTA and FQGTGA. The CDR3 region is CASSQKSSSANEQFF. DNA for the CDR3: TGTGCCAGCAGCCAGAAATCTTCTAGCGCCAATGAGCAGTTCTTC.

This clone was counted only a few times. The DNA of the CDR3 is TGTGCCGGGGCGGACACTGAAGCTTTCTTT. As protein: CAGADTEAFF. This chain uses TRBV30 with TRBJ1-1; D is possibly TRBD1 (5 bases). Germline V CDR1 and CDR2: GTSNPN, SVGIG (reference sequence). The CDR3 runs 10 residues. The V end was cut by 8 bases, the J end by 3 bases, with 7 bases between.

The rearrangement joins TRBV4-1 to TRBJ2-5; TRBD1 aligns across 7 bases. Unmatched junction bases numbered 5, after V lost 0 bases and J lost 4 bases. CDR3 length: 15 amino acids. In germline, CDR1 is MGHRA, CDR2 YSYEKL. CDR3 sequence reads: CASSQDFAGGETQYF. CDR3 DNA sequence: TGCGCCAGCAGCCAAGATTTCGCAGGGGGAGAGACCCAGTACTTC.

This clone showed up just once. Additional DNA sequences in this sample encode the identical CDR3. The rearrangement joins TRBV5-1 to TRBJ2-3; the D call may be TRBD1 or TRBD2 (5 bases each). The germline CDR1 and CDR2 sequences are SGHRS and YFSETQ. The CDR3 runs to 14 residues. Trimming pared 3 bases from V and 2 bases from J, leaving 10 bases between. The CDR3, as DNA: TGCGCCAGCAGCTCCGGGACCTCCACAGATACGCAGTATTTT. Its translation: CASSSGTSTDTQYF.

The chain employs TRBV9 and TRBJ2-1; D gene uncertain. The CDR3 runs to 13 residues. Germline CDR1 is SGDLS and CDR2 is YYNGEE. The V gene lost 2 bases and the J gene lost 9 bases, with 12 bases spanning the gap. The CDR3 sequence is CASSVLSWGEQFF. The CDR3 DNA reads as TGTGCCAGCAGCGTCCTGAGTTGGGGTGAGCAGTTCTTC.

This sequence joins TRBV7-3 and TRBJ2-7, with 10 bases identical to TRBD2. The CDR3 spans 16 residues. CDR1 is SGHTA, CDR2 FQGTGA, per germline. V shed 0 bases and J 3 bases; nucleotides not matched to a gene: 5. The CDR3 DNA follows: TGTGCCAGCAGCTTAACGGGGACTAGCGTGGTCTACGAGCAGTACTTC. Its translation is CASSLTGTSVVYEQYF.